The next 4 T cell receptor beta chains were all read from a single sample in a study of blood T cells in healthy people across ages. Alongside a J-beta primer mix, a sample-barcoded 5' primer served in a second PCR lasting roughly 6 to 11 cycles. MiXCR was run by TCRdb on the 5' RACE reads, yielding one entry per CDR3 protein. The sample shows about 1.4 million distinct CDR3 sequences, approximately 59% of them seen only once. The sequencing input was blood. The receptors stem from a young man in good health.

This chain connects TRBV7-2 to TRBJ2-3, with no clear D. Looked up from germline, CDR1 is SGHTA and CDR2 is FQGNSA. This CDR3 contains 14 residues. The germline V and J ends were trimmed by 1 base and 4 bases, with 9 bases remaining between them. The CDR3 bases are TGTGCCAGCAGCTTAGATTTCACTGCAGATACGCAGTATTTT. Its translation: CASSLDFTADTQYF.

The J gene is TRBJ1-1, the V gene TRBV12-3 or TRBV12-4; D gene unclear. This CDR3 is 13 amino acids long. V dropped 3 bases and J dropped 1 base, with 6 bases sitting between them. CDR3 amino acids: CASSFPSNTEAFF. The DNA for the CDR3 is TGTGCCAGCAGTTTCCCTTCGAACACTGAAGCTTTCTTT.

This clonotype was seen more than once but under ten times. The chain employs TRBV4-3 and TRBJ2-1; 13 positions match TRBD2. Germline CDR1 reads LGHNA; CDR2 reads YSLEER. The CDR3 is 20 amino acids. The J segment lost 0 bases and the V segment lost 4 bases, leaving 12 bases of the junction unmatched. The CDR3 reads CASSLDPGLAGTSSYNEQFF. As DNA, the CDR3 is TGCGCCAGCAGCCTAGACCCGGGACTAGCGGGGACCAGCTCCTACAATGAGCAGTTCTTC.

V is TRBV7-2 and J is TRBJ1-2, with 7 nucleotides matching TRBD1. The J segment lost 7 bases and the V segment lost 5 bases, leaving 7 bases of the junction unmatched. Germline-derived CDR1 and CDR2 are SGHTA and FQGNSA. This CDR3 has 13 residues. CDR3 region: CASSPSRQGGYTF. As DNA, the CDR3 is TGTGCCAGCAGCCCGTCGAGACAGGGTGGCTACACCTTC.